A single sample is the source of the 26 T cell receptor beta chains below, sequenced in a study of cytomegalovirus exposure and HLA in healthy donors. Researchers ran the PCR with 60 Vbeta and 13 Jbeta primers. Clones were sequenced by immunoSEQ multiplex PCR, and TCRdb holds only the in-frame ones, with some missing. The table lists over 100,000 clones, just under 70% of them singletons, with approximately 5.5% in the top ten. The sequenced sample consisted of PBMCs. The receptors here all came from a woman in her sixties or seventies in good health and CMV-seropositive.

The gene calls are TRBV6-1 and TRBJ1-5; tentative D call: TRBD1 (5 bases). V lost 6 bases and J lost 2, with 11 bases in between. Germline CDR1 and CDR2: MNHNS and SASEGT. The CDR3 contains 14 residues. Written as DNA, the CDR3 is TGTGCCAGCAGCCAGGGAGGAGGCAATCAGCCCCAGCATTTT. Its protein product is CASSQGGGNQPQHF.

The chain links TRBV7-3 to TRBJ2-1; 15 positions match TRBD2. Germline loops: CDR1 SGHTA, CDR2 FQGTGA. The CDR3 consists of 15 residues. The V gene end was trimmed by 5 bases and the J gene end by 7 bases; junction bases not matched to a gene: 3. CDR3: CASSPGLAGGNEQFF. The CDR3 DNA follows: TGTGCCAGCAGCCCTGGACTAGCGGGGGGGAATGAGCAGTTCTTC.

The table lists this clone with a few counts. CDR3 loop: CASNGQGARNTEAFF. CDR3 DNA: TGTGCCAGCAACGGACAGGGGGCTAGAAACACTGAAGCTTTCTTT. The chain couples TRBV6-6 to TRBJ1-1; the match to TRBD1 covers 11 bases. J lost 2 bases, V lost 7 bases, and 6 bases had no gene match. This CDR3 spans 15 amino acids. Germline CDR1 and CDR2: MNHNY and SVGAGI (reference sequence).

About this clone: A read error may produce the germline difference seen at one junction end. This rearrangement joins TRBV19 to TRBJ2-1; a weak D match, TRBD1 (6 bases). This CDR3 is 11 amino acids long. The germline V gene has CDR1 LNHDA and CDR2 SQIVND (reference sequence). CDR3 nucleotides: TGCGTGACAGGATCCTACAATGAGCAGTTCTTC. Protein product: CVTGSYNEQFF.

The gene calls are TRBV7-8 and TRBJ1-5, with D uncertain. The ends were cut back, 2 bases at V and 5 bases at J, with 13 bases in the middle. CDR3 size: 15 residues. Germline V gene lookup returns CDR1 SGHVS and CDR2 FQNEAQ. CDR3 protein: CASSLRWGGDQPQHF. The CDR3 DNA reads as TGTGCCAGCAGCTTACGGTGGGGAGGAGATCAGCCCCAGCATTTT.

The J gene is TRBJ2-3, the V gene TRBV7-6; D uncertain. V lost 1 base and J lost 0, with 8 bases in between. CDR1 is SGHVS, CDR2 FNYEAQ, per germline. The length of the CDR3 is 15 residues. The CDR3 DNA is TGTGCCAGCAGCTTAGGTACAGCTAGCACAGATACGCAGTATTTT. Protein: CASSLGTASTDTQYF.

A single count supports this clone. This rearrangement joins TRBV30 to TRBJ2-5; 8 bases align to TRBD2. V was clipped by 8 bases and J by 4 bases; unmatched bases: 6. There are 12 residues in the CDR3. Germline V lookup: CDR1 GTSNPN, CDR2 SVGIG (reference sequence). CDR3 protein: CARAGGGETQYF. The DNA of the CDR3 is TGTGCCAGAGCCGGGGGGGGAGAGACCCAGTACTTC.

This chain connects TRBV5-1 to TRBJ2-7; possible D gene TRBD1, 6 bases. Germline V gives CDR1 SGHRS, CDR2 YFSETQ. The CDR3 spans 14 residues. V lost 0 bases to trimming and J lost 4 bases, with 11 bases between them. CDR3 amino acids: CASSLGRTEYEQYF. The CDR3 DNA sequence: TGCGCCAGCAGCTTGGGTAGGACAGAGTACGAGCAGTACTTC.

The chain joins TRBV2 to TRBJ1-4; D might be TRBD1 (6 bases). The germline V and J ends were trimmed by 6 bases and 7 bases, with 24 bases remaining between them. Germline V gives CDR1 SNHLY, CDR2 FYNNEI. The CDR3 contains 17 residues. The chain's CDR3 is CASSRQMGQGWGEKLFF. CDR3 DNA sequence: TGTGCCAGCAGCCGGCAAATGGGCCAGGGGTGGGGTGAAAAACTGTTTTTT.

Comment on this clone: This specimen includes other DNA sequences encoding the same CDR3. This chain uses TRBV10-3 with TRBJ2-3; D is possibly TRBD1 (5 bases). Germline-derived CDR1 and CDR2 are ENHRY and SYGVKD. Trimming shortened V by 0 bases and J by 2 bases, and 9 bases separated the two germline ends. There are 15 residues in the CDR3. The CDR3 DNA reads TGTGCCATCAGTGAGTCAGGGGCGGTCACAGATACGCAGTATTTT. This gives the protein CAISESGAVTDTQYF.

V and J are TRBV27 and TRBJ2-7; 10 positions agree with TRBD1. The CDR3 extends over 14 amino acids. Trimming cost V 6 bases and J 2 bases; bases outside gene matches: 4. Germline V gene lookup returns CDR1 MNHEY and CDR2 SMNVEV (reference sequence). The CDR3 nucleotides read TGTGCCAGCAGACTCGGACAGGGGGCCTACGAGCAGTACTTC. Residues: CASRLGQGAYEQYF.

The gene calls are TRBV6-6 and TRBJ2-5; D is perhaps TRBD2 (6 bases). V lost 2 bases and J lost 5, with 9 bases in between. This CDR3 has 13 amino acids. Germline-derived CDR1 and CDR2 are MNHNY and SVGAGI (reference sequence). The CDR3 here is CASSYSRGETQYF. CDR3 DNA sequence: TGTGCCAGCAGTTACAGTCGGGGGGAGACCCAGTACTTC.

This clone was seen only a few times. The rearrangement joins TRBV5-8 to TRBJ2-1; 10 nucleotides line up with TRBD2. CDR1 and CDR2 (germline): SGHTS, YDEGEE. Trimming at V came to 0 bases and at J to 6 bases, leaving 9 bases not matched to a gene. The CDR3 is 17 residues long. The CDR3 DNA follows: TGTGCCAGCAGCTTGGCCCTAGGGACTAGCGTCTTCAATGAGCAGTTCTTC. Encoded protein: CASSLALGTSVFNEQFF.

In its sample, this clone was seen once. The genes are TRBV6-5 and TRBJ1-4; D gene uncertain. Trimming took 2 bases from V and 1 from J, leaving 5 bases between them. This CDR3 is built from 14 residues. CDR1 is MNHEY, CDR2 SVGAGI, per germline. The CDR3 DNA follows: TGTGCCAGCAGTTACGAGGGAACTAATGAAAAACTGTTTTTT. It specifies CASSYEGTNEKLFF.

This chain connects TRBV5-1 to TRBJ2-3, with 7 bases that match TRBD2. The germline gives CDR1 SGHRS, CDR2 YFSETQ. Losses at the gene ends were 1 base for V and 2 bases for J; bases not matched to a gene: 4. The CDR3 contains 15 residues. CDR3: CASSLNRGVTDTQYF. The CDR3 nucleotides read TGCGCCAGCAGCTTGAACCGGGGGGTCACAGATACGCAGTATTTT.

The chain joins TRBV5-6 to TRBJ1-5, with D tentatively TRBD1 (6 bases). This CDR3 is 16 amino acids long. CDR1 is SGHDT and CDR2 is YYEEEE in the germline V gene. The V end lost 2 bases, the J end lost 1 base, and 13 bases lay between the germline ends. CDR3 in DNA: TGTGCCAGCAGCTTACAGGGAGTTGTAAGCAATCAGCCCCAGCATTTT. The encoded protein is CASSLQGVVSNQPQHF. The full variable domain, in which reference TRBV5-6 and TRBJ1-5 provide the parts outside the CDR3, is DAGVTQSPTHLIKTRGQQVTLRCSPKSGHDTVSWYQQALGQGPQFIFQYYEEEERQRGNFPDRFSGHQFPNYSSELNVNALLLGDSALYLCASSLQGVVSNQPQHFGDGTRLSIL.

The chain combines TRBV27 with TRBJ1-4; the match to TRBD1 covers 12 bases. This CDR3 has 15 amino acids. Germline assignment: CDR1 MNHEY and CDR2 SMNVEV (reference sequence). The junction had 3 bases not matched to a gene; V was cut back by 6 bases and J by 4 bases. The CDR3 protein is CASRGQGAFNEKLFF. In DNA form, the CDR3 reads TGTGCCAGCAGGGGACAGGGGGCCTTTAATGAAAAACTGTTTTTT.

The chain is built from TRBV6-5 and TRBJ2-3; D might be TRBD2 (7 bases). Germline CDR1 and CDR2: MNHEY and SVGAGI. V was pared by 7 bases and J by 2 bases, with 16 bases between. CDR3 length equals 15 residues. The CDR3 spells CASTSGEGDTDTQYF. CDR3 nucleotide sequence: TGTGCCAGCACCAGCGGGGAGGGGGACACAGATACGCAGTATTTT.

This clone was detected a few times. The CDR3 DNA follows: TGTGCCATCAGTGACAGGGGCGGCCACGAGCAGTACTTC. It yields the protein CAISDRGGHEQYF. V and J are TRBV10-3 and TRBJ2-7, with a tentative D call TRBD1 (6 bases). The CDR3 is 13 amino acids. Germline CDR1 reads ENHRY; CDR2 reads SYGVKD. Trimming cost V 3 bases and J 5 bases, with 11 bases left between them.

This chain connects TRBV18 to TRBJ1-1, with 8 bases fitting TRBD1. The CDR3 runs 15 residues. After removal of 3 bases from V and 2 bases from J, the junction contained 5 bases not matched to a gene. Germline V gene data show CDR1 as KGHSH and CDR2 as LQKENI. The CDR3 here is CASSPRTGTNTEAFF. The DNA for the CDR3 is TGTGCCAGCTCACCCCGGACAGGGACTAACACTGAAGCTTTCTTT.

CDR3 DNA sequence: TGTGCCAGCAGTACTTCCTCCTACGAGCAGTACTTC. Its translation is CASSTSSYEQYF. The chain joins TRBV6-6 to TRBJ2-7; D gene ambiguous. V lost 5 bases, J lost 0 bases, and 5 bases lay in between. The CDR3 length is 12 residues. Germline CDR1 MNHNY, CDR2 SVGAGI (reference sequence).

This chain uses TRBV5-1 with TRBJ1-1, with 7 bases identical to TRBD1. The CDR3 sequence is 14 residues long. V dropped 4 bases and J dropped 1; count of bases not matched to a gene: 4. Germline loops: CDR1 SGHRS, CDR2 YFSETQ. The chain's CDR3 is CASSDPGGNTEAFF. In DNA, the CDR3 is TGCGCCAGCAGCGATCCAGGGGGGAACACTGAAGCTTTCTTT.

The chain uses TRBV11-1 and TRBJ2-2; D is unresolved. This CDR3 region has 14 residues. CDR1 is SGHAT, CDR2 FQDESV, per germline (reference sequence). V was pared by 3 bases and J by 0 bases, with 5 bases between. CDR3 residues: CASSFRTNTGELFF. The CDR3 DNA sequence: TGTGCCAGCAGCTTCAGGACGAACACCGGGGAGCTGTTTTTT. The entire variable domain, with the rest obtained from reference TRBV11-1 and TRBJ2-2, is as follows: EAEVAQSPRYKITEKSQAVAFWCDPISGHATLYWYRQILGQGPELLVQFQDESVVDDSQLPKDRFSAERLKGVDSTLKIQPAELGDSAMYLCASSFRTNTGELFFGEGSRLTVL.

CDR3 residues: CASSSDRGGNNEKLFF. DNA of the CDR3: TGTGCCAGCAGTTCGGACAGGGGAGGGAATAATGAAAAACTGTTTTTT. The chain is built from TRBV6-5 and TRBJ1-4, with 9 nucleotides matching TRBD1. Per the germline V gene, CDR1 is MNHEY and CDR2 is SVGAGI. Losses at the gene ends were 4 bases for V and 4 bases for J; bases not matched to a gene: 7. The CDR3 sequence is 16 residues long.

This clone was seen only a few times. The CDR3 here is CASSSLAGIRETQYF. DNA of the CDR3: TGTGCCAGCAGCTCTCTAGCGGGGATTCGAGAGACCCAGTACTTC. This chain uses TRBV7-8 with TRBJ2-5; TRBD2 matches at 9 bases. Per germline, CDR1 SGHVS and CDR2 FQNEAQ. J gave up 4 bases and V 4 bases, and 7 bases lay outside the gene matches. The CDR3 extends over 15 amino acids.

This clone was counted between two and nine times. This chain links TRBV6-6 with TRBJ2-7, with 10 bases lining up with TRBD1. J lost 4 bases, V lost 6 bases, and 9 bases had no gene match. This CDR3 comprises 15 residues. The germline V gene encodes CDR1 MNHNY and CDR2 SVGAGI (reference sequence). In nucleotides, the CDR3 is TGTGCCAGCAGGACCTCTGACAGGGGGCATTACGAGCAGTACTTC. It encodes CASRTSDRGHYEQYF.